One and the same sample provided the 10 T cell receptor beta chains below, sequenced in a study of Ad26.COV2.S vaccination and SARS-CoV-2 variants. Sequencing was performed with immunoSEQ multiplex PCR; in TCRdb, only in-frame clones are kept and a portion is missing. The top ten hold 9% to 15% of the sample, which has approximately 450,000 clones, 90% seen once. The treatment was: 19 received Ad26.COV2.S at low or high dose, single or two shots; 5 received placebo; per-sample allocation not given. Each sample was drawn 63 days after the first injection (of vaccine or placebo). Sequences were derived from peripheral blood, sampled in a trial of Ad26.COV2.S vaccine versus placebo. These receptors were collected from a person aged 18-65 years who received the Ad26.COV2.S COVID-19 vaccine or a placebo.

The chain links TRBV28 to TRBJ1-2; 8 bases are shared with TRBD1. The length of the CDR3 is 13 residues. Germline CDR1 is MDHEN and CDR2 is SYDVKM. V was clipped by 8 bases and J by 3 bases; unmatched bases: 5. The CDR3, as DNA: TGTGCCAGCTCGGACAGGGACCACTATGGCTACACCTTC. It translates to CASSDRDHYGYTF.

The chain's CDR3 is CASSTSNTEAFF. CDR3 bases: TGTGCCAGTAGTACAAGCAACACTGAAGCTTTCTTT. The chain couples TRBV19 to TRBJ1-1; D is unclear. Trimming left V 4 bases short and J 2 bases short, with 5 bases between. The CDR3 runs 12 residues. CDR1 is LNHDA and CDR2 is SQIVND in the germline V gene (reference sequence).

The V gene is TRBV5-1, the J gene TRBJ1-2; 7 nucleotides match TRBD1. CDR1 and CDR2 (germline): SGHRS, YFSETQ. The CDR3 is made up of 13 amino acids. V lost 4 bases, J lost 7 bases, and 7 bases stayed unmatched. The CDR3 nucleotides are TGCGCCAGCAGCCCGACAGGGTTTCTTGGCTACACCTTC. This codes for CASSPTGFLGYTF.

The V call is TRBV5-6, the J call TRBJ2-5; 7 bases agree with TRBD2. After removal of 0 bases from V and 6 bases from J, the junction contained 2 bases not matched to a gene. Germline V gene sequence: CDR1 SGHDT, CDR2 YYEEEE. The CDR3 is made up of 13 amino acids. CDR3: CASSLGEGKTQYF. Written as DNA, the CDR3 is TGTGCCAGCAGCTTGGGGGAGGGGAAGACCCAGTACTTC. The full variable domain, its missing parts supplied by reference TRBV5-6 and TRBJ2-5, is DAGVTQSPTHLIKTRGQQVTLRCSPKSGHDTVSWYQQALGQGPQFIFQYYEEEERQRGNFPDRFSGHQFPNYSSELNVNALLLGDSALYLCASSLGEGKTQYFGPGTRLLVL.

V and J are TRBV19 and TRBJ2-1; 9 bases line up with TRBD1. The CDR3 is 15 amino acids. Germline CDR1 and CDR2: LNHDA and SQIVND (reference sequence). With 4 bases clipped from V and 4 bases from J, the junction kept 5 bases outside the gene matches. The CDR3 here is CASSTTGGLYNEQFF. The CDR3 region has the DNA TGTGCCAGTAGTACGACAGGGGGACTTTACAATGAGCAGTTCTTC.

The chain joins TRBV27 to TRBJ1-2; D gene uncertain. The germline gives CDR1 MNHEY, CDR2 SMNVEV (reference sequence). V was cut by 5 bases and J by 1 base, with 8 bases left in between. CDR3 length equals 13 residues. The CDR3 DNA reads TGTGCCAGCAGTCTAGAGGGTAACTATGGCTACACCTTC. Protein sequence: CASSLEGNYGYTF.

This sequence joins TRBV7-2 and TRBJ1-3; D remains unclear. The CDR3 covers 15 residues. Germline values: CDR1 SGHTA, CDR2 FQGNSA. Between the trimmed V and J ends, which lost 3 bases and 0 bases, there was a span of 9 bases. CDR3 nucleotide sequence: TGTGCCAGCAGCTTCCGGGATATCTCTGGAAACACCATATATTTT. Protein product: CASSFRDISGNTIYF.

This clone was detected only once. The gene calls are TRBV4-1 and TRBJ1-1; D is unresolved. Germline V gives CDR1 MGHRA, CDR2 YSYEKL. This CDR3 spans 17 amino acids. Trimming shortened V by 0 bases and J by 0 bases, and 14 bases separated the two germline ends. The CDR3 region is CASSQDADLLMNTEAFF. The CDR3 DNA reads TGCGCCAGCAGCCAAGATGCGGATCTACTCATGAACACTGAAGCTTTCTTT.

The rearrangement uses TRBV6-2 or TRBV6-3 and TRBJ1-2; the match to TRBD1 covers 7 bases. CDR1 MNHEY and CDR2 SVGEGT come from the germline V gene. The CDR3 sequence is 15 residues long. The V and J ends lost 5 bases and 3 bases, in that order; junction bases with no gene match: 9. The chain's CDR3 is CASSRRQGFDYGYTF. CDR3 nucleotide sequence: TGTGCCAGCAGTCGTAGACAGGGTTTCGACTATGGCTACACCTTC.

This chain uses TRBV7-2 with TRBJ2-3; possible D gene TRBD2, 7 bases. The CDR3 is 14 residues long. In germline, CDR1 is SGHTA, CDR2 FQGNSA. V was pared by 3 bases and J by 4 bases, with 11 bases between. The CDR3 loop is CASSFWGGSDTQYF. The DNA of the CDR3 is TGTGCCAGCAGCTTTTGGGGGGGCTCAGATACGCAGTATTTT.